This TCR beta chain was recovered during a study of shared clonotypes between healthy human individuals. General observations from the study: The study drew on few donors, limiting represented genetic and exposure-history diversity.

Comments on this clone: Its antigen is currently unknown.

As originally analysed: In the immunoSEQ data, sequences were junction-only and lacked quality scores, so filtering differed. The method was immunoSEQ multiplex PCR; TCRdb's version includes in-frame clones alone and lacks a portion of them. V, J and clone size were drawn from that table, and D and trimming were deduced from the DNA. The repertoire holds some 350,000 clones, with roughly 70% as singletons. V lost 2 bases, J lost 6 bases, and 7 bases lay in between. The germline gives CDR1 SGHAT, CDR2 FQNNGV. The CDR3 is made up of 13 amino acids. This sequence originates from a man younger than 40 in good health. The sample comprised memory CD4+ T cells sorted from blood. This sample's subset: CD45RA-negative fraction. The chain carries TRBV11-2 and TRBJ2-2; maybe TRBD1 (6 bases). The chain's CDR3 is CASSLKGAGELFF. The CDR3 DNA reads as TGTGCCAGCAGCTTAAAGGGGGCCGGGGAGCTGTTTTTT. Looking up the rest from reference TRBV11-2 and TRBJ2-2 gives the full variable domain: EAGVAQSPRYKIIEKRQSVAFWCNPISGHATLYWYQQILGQGPKLLIQFQNNGVVDDSQLPKDRFSAERLKGVDSTLKIQPAKLEDSAVYLCASSLKGAGELFFGEGSRLTVL.